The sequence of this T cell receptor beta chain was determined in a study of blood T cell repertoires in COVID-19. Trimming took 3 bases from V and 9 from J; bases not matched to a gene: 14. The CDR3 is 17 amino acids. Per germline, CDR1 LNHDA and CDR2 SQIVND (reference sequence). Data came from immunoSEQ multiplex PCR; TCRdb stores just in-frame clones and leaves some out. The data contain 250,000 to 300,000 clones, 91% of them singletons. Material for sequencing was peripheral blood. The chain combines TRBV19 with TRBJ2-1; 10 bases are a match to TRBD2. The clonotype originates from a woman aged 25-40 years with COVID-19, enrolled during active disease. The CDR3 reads CASSIDTLAGVRSEQFF. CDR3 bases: TGTGCCAGTAGTATTGATACGCTAGCGGGAGTCAGGAGTGAGCAGTTCTTC. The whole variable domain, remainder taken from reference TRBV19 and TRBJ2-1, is DGGITQSPKYLFRKEGQNVTLSCEQNLNHDAMYWYRQDPGQGLRLIYYSQIVNDFQKGDIAEGYSVSREKKESFPLTVTSAQKNPTAFYLCASSIDTLAGVRSEQFFGPGTRLTVL.